Below, 21 T cell receptor beta chains from the same sample are listed, as sequenced in a study of T cell responses to AZD1222 COVID-19 vaccine. Sequenced by immunoSEQ multiplex PCR; TCRdb stores in-frame clones only, minus some. Counted here are tens of thousands of clones, around 90% occurring once; the ten biggest clones make up approximately 3%. The material was peripheral blood, obtained on day 0 of AZD1222 vaccination. The source of these receptors is an adult in good health.

The gene calls are TRBV4-1 and TRBJ1-6; tentatively, D is TRBD1 (5 bases). In germline, CDR1 is MGHRA, CDR2 YSYEKL. CDR3 length: 16 residues. The germline V and J ends were trimmed by 2 bases and 4 bases, with 12 bases remaining between them. The CDR3 loop reads CASSQFPTVYNSPLHF. The DNA of the CDR3 is TGCGCCAGCAGCCAATTTCCGACAGTTTATAATTCACCCCTCCACTTT.

The CDR3, as DNA: TGTGCCAGCAGCGGGGGGACTGAAGCTTTCTTT. Protein: CASSGGTEAFF. The chain is built from TRBV7-3 and TRBJ1-1, with TRBD1 as a possible D gene (5 bases). The ends were cut back, 5 bases at V and 5 bases at J, with 6 bases in the middle. Germline loops: CDR1 SGHTA, CDR2 FQGTGA. The CDR3 has 11 amino acids. Variable domain in full (rest from reference TRBV7-3 and TRBJ1-1): GAGVSQTPSNKVTEKGKYVELRCDPISGHTALYWYRQSLGQGPEFLIYFQGTGAADDSGLPNDRFFAVRPEGSVSTLKIQRTERGDSAVYLCASSGGTEAFFGQGTRLTVV.

The chain links TRBV3-1 (or the pseudogene TRBV3-2) to TRBJ2-1; D gene unclear. The CDR3 has 12 amino acids. Trimming removed 1 base at V and 5 bases at J, with 3 bases between. The germline V gene encodes CDR1 LGHDT and CDR2 YNNKEL (reference sequence). CDR3 amino acids: CASSQADNEQFF. The DNA for the CDR3 is TGTGCCAGCAGCCAAGCCGACAATGAGCAGTTCTTC.

This chain links TRBV27 with TRBJ2-3, with D perhaps matching TRBD1 or TRBD2 (5 bases each). Germline V gene data show CDR1 as MNHEY and CDR2 as SMNVEV (reference sequence). Trimming took off 8 bases at V and 1 base at J, with 13 bases between the two ends. The CDR3 contains 14 residues. The CDR3 spells CASAIGTGTDTQYF. The CDR3 DNA reads as TGTGCCAGCGCCATCGGGACGGGCACAGATACGCAGTATTTT.

The CDR3 region has the DNA TGTGCCAGCAGTCCGGGTACTAACTATAATTCACCCCTCCACTTT. Protein sequence: CASSPGTNYNSPLHF. The genes are TRBV5-4 and TRBJ1-6; no firm D call. Trimming pared 5 bases from V and 3 bases from J, leaving 12 bases between. CDR1 is SGHNT, CDR2 YYREEE, per germline (reference sequence). This CDR3 is 15 amino acids long.

The CDR3 DNA reads TGCGCCAGCACCTTTGGCCGTACAGAGAACACTGAAGCTTTCTTT. This translates into CASTFGRTENTEAFF. The gene calls are TRBV5-1 and TRBJ1-1; no clear D. The V end lost 6 bases, the J end lost 1 base, and 16 bases lay between the germline ends. CDR1 and CDR2 from the germline V gene are SGHRS and YFSETQ. There are 15 residues in the CDR3.

The chain uses TRBV19 and TRBJ1-3, with D maybe TRBD1 (5 bases). Trimming left V 7 bases short and J 1 base short, with 17 bases between. This CDR3 comprises 16 residues. CDR1 LNHDA and CDR2 SQIVND come from the germline V gene (reference sequence). The CDR3: CASTSRDGRSGNTIYF. The CDR3 bases are TGTGCCAGTACCTCAAGGGACGGAAGGTCTGGAAACACCATATATTTT.

The chain combines TRBV4-1 with TRBJ2-5; TRBD1 aligns across 7 bases. Losses at the gene ends were 0 bases for V and 7 bases for J; bases not matched to a gene: 8. This CDR3 is built from 15 residues. Per germline, CDR1 MGHRA and CDR2 YSYEKL. CDR3 residues: CASSQDRGRGGTQYF. The CDR3 DNA sequence: TGCGCCAGCAGCCAAGATAGGGGGCGAGGAGGGACCCAGTACTTC.

This clone was detected only a few times. CDR3 nucleotides: TGTGCCAGCAGTTTTCAGCGCGCGTCCTACGAGCAGTACTTC. Translated: CASSFQRASYEQYF. The V gene is TRBV6-5, the J gene TRBJ2-7; D is unresolved. Trimming removed 4 bases from V and 1 base from J, with 11 bases in between. Germline loops: CDR1 MNHEY, CDR2 SVGAGI. The CDR3 spans 14 residues.

The genes are TRBV7-9 and TRBJ2-7; 9 nucleotides match TRBD1. Germline CDR1 is SEHNR and CDR2 is FQNEAQ (reference sequence). CDR3 length: 14 amino acids. Trimming at V came to 5 bases and at J to 5 bases, leaving 7 bases not matched to a gene. In DNA form, the CDR3 reads TGTGCCAGCAGCCCACAGGGGGCCGGGGACGAGCAGTACTTC. It translates to CASSPQGAGDEQYF.

The chain links TRBV29-1 to TRBJ2-5; 7 nucleotides align to TRBD2. With 0 bases clipped from V and 1 base from J, the junction kept 17 bases outside the gene matches. Germline CDR1 and CDR2: SQVTM and ANQGSEA. This CDR3 region has 19 residues. CDR3 DNA sequence: TGCAGCGTTGAAGATCGGTCTAAAGGCGGGAGTCCCCTCCAAGAGACCCAGTACTTC. It translates to CSVEDRSKGGSPLQETQYF.

The rearrangement uses TRBV4-1 and TRBJ1-2; D is uncertain. The CDR3 is 14 residues long. From germline, CDR1 is MGHRA and CDR2 YSYEKL. Trimming took off 0 bases at V and 8 bases at J, with 13 bases between the two ends. DNA for the CDR3: TGCGCCAGCAGCCAAGACCCGAGGGCATGGGGCTACACCTTC. This codes for CASSQDPRAWGYTF.

The V call is TRBV7-9, the J call TRBJ2-7; the D is unclear. The CDR3 sequence is 14 residues long. V lost 5 bases and J 3 bases, leaving 14 bases between the germline ends. Per the germline V gene, CDR1 is SEHNR and CDR2 is FQNEAQ (reference sequence). The CDR3 sequence is CASSPDRGIYEQYF. In DNA form, the CDR3 reads TGTGCCAGCAGCCCAGATAGAGGAATCTACGAGCAGTACTTC.

This chain uses TRBV19 with TRBJ2-2; D possibly corresponds to TRBD2 (5 bases). CDR3 size: 17 residues. Germline CDR1 is LNHDA and CDR2 is SQIVND (reference sequence). Trimming removed 4 bases from V and 1 base from J, with 16 bases in between. CDR3 region: CASSTSAIAGNTGELFF. CDR3 nucleotides: TGTGCCAGTAGTACCTCCGCCATCGCGGGGAACACCGGGGAGCTGTTTTTT. The full variable domain, completed using reference TRBV19 and TRBJ2-2, is DGGITQSPKYLFRKEGQNVTLSCEQNLNHDAMYWYRQDPGQGLRLIYYSQIVNDFQKGDIAEGYSVSREKKESFPLTVTSAQKNPTAFYLCASSTSAIAGNTGELFFGEGSRLTVL.

V usage is TRBV7-3 and J usage is TRBJ1-1; D remains ambiguous. Trimming stripped 5 bases from V and 0 bases from J, with 7 bases between. The germline V gene encodes CDR1 SGHTA and CDR2 FQGTGA. The length of the CDR3 is 13 residues. DNA for the CDR3: TGTGCCAGCAGCGGTGAAGTGAACACTGAAGCTTTCTTT. Translating it yields CASSGEVNTEAFF.

In its sample, this clone was seen once. The chain is built from TRBV10-1 and TRBJ2-4, with 12 nucleotides matching TRBD2. This CDR3 region has 16 residues. The germline CDR1 and CDR2 sequences are WNHNN and SYGVQD (reference sequence). V lost 5 bases and J lost 2; bases outside the gene matches: 4. CDR3 DNA: TGCGCCAGCAGTCCGACTAGCGGGAGCTCCAAAAACATTCAGTACTTC. Its protein is CASSPTSGSSKNIQYF.

The gene calls are TRBV18 and TRBJ2-5; TRBD1 agrees at 8 bases. Trimming cost V 2 bases and J 1 base; bases outside gene matches: 3. Germline CDR1 and CDR2: KGHSH and LQKENI. CDR3 length: 15 residues. The CDR3 nucleotides read TGTGCCAGCTCACCATTCCAGGGGGCCCAAGAGACCCAGTACTTC. Its translation is CASSPFQGAQETQYF.

This chain links TRBV11-2 with TRBJ2-3, with D possibly TRBD2 on 6 matching bases. The CDR3 length is 15 residues. Germline lookup yields CDR1 SGHAT and CDR2 FQNNGV. Trimming removed 5 bases at V and 4 bases at J, with 16 bases between. CDR3 protein: CASSTRRGRSDTQYF. The CDR3 DNA follows: TGTGCCAGCAGCACCCGTCGGGGGAGATCAGATACGCAGTATTTT.

The chain has TRBV11-3 and TRBJ1-2; no clear D. V lost 1 base and J 7 bases, leaving 10 bases between the germline ends. The germline V gene encodes CDR1 SGHNT and CDR2 YENEEA. This CDR3 region has 13 residues. The CDR3 loop is CASSLGSGSGYTF. The DNA of the CDR3 is TGTGCCAGCAGCTTAGGGTCCGGCAGTGGCTACACCTTC. Full variable domain (outside the CDR3, taken from reference TRBV11-3 and TRBJ1-2): EAGVVQSPRYKIIEKKQPVAFWCNPISGHNTLYWYLQNLGQGPELLIRYENEEAVDDSQLPKDRFSAERLKGVDSTLKIQPAELGDSAVYLCASSLGSGSGYTFGSGTRLTVV.

The chain links TRBV15 to TRBJ2-7, with D hard to call. Trimming shortened V by 0 bases and J by 5 bases, and 8 bases separated the two germline ends. The CDR3 is made up of 13 amino acids. Germline V gene lookup returns CDR1 LNHNV and CDR2 YYDKDF (reference sequence). CDR3 in amino acids: CATSRDGPDEQYF. CDR3 sequence (DNA): TGTGCCACCAGCAGAGATGGGCCGGACGAGCAGTACTTC.

DNA for the CDR3: TGTGCCAGCAGCCAATCTGAGGGGACCACAGATACGCAGTATTTT. Protein product: CASSQSEGTTDTQYF. This chain links TRBV4-2 with TRBJ2-3; D may be TRBD1 or TRBD2 (5 bases each). V shed 2 bases and J shed 2 bases, with 11 bases lying between them. The CDR3 length is 15 residues. Germline assignment: CDR1 LGHNA and CDR2 YNFKEQ.